The clone carrying this TCR beta chain was seen once. What it recognizes is unknown. The record originates from a study of PD-1 blockade in classical Hodgkin lymphoma. Study conclusions and caveats: A significant rise in TCR diversity by C4D1 was seen for CD4+ but not CD8+ cells.

The assay was immunoSEQ multiplex PCR, and TCRdb's table has in-frame clones only and misses some. Here the sample spans around 23,000 clones, 75% to 90% being singletons. Trimming cost V 0 bases and J 5 bases, with 5 bases left between them. The CDR3 covers 13 residues. Germline CDR1 reads SGHTA; CDR2 reads FQGNSA. Time point meaning: cycle 4 day 1 (C4D1), after around six weeks of nivolumab. Every one of the patients relapsed after autologous stem cell transplantation (brentuximab vedotin exposure was variable). Relapsed/refractory classical Hodgkin lymphoma patients had complete, partial or progressive responses.

This receptor was obtained from a human donor with classical Hodgkin lymphoma. This specimen was peripheral blood mononuclear cells (PBMCs), taken before the fourth cycle of nivolumab. The rearrangement uses TRBV7-2 and TRBJ1-5; D not certain. The DNA for the CDR3 is TGTGCCAGCAGCTTAGCCCCGGATCAGCCCCAGCATTTT. It yields the protein CASSLAPDQPQHF.